The 10 T cell receptor beta chains in this list originate from one sample, sequenced in a study of blood T cell repertoires in COVID-19. Method: immunoSEQ multiplex PCR; TCRdb's copy keeps in-frame clones and lacks some. This table has hundreds of thousands of clones, more than 80% appearing once. The sequenced material came from PBMCs or T cells enriched from blood (not recorded which). The receptors originated from a man over 45 who had been exposed to COVID-19.

The chain combines TRBV5-6 with TRBJ1-2; a possible D gene is TRBD1 (6 bases). CDR3 length: 16 residues. CDR1 SGHDT and CDR2 YYEEEE come from the germline V gene. V lost 4 bases and J 8 bases, leaving 24 bases between the germline ends. The CDR3: CASSPRGGAIQGGYTF. The CDR3 region has the DNA TGTGCCAGCAGCCCTAGGGGCGGCGCTATACAGGGCGGCTACACCTTC.

This chain links TRBV7-2 with TRBJ2-7, with 10 bases fitting TRBD2. The CDR3 has 15 residues. Germline V gene sequence: CDR1 SGHTA, CDR2 FQGNSA. With V trimmed by 3 bases and J by 2 bases, 4 bases remained unmatched. DNA of the CDR3: TGTGCCAGCAGCTTGAGTAGCGGGGGGCCCTACGAGCAGTACTTC. It is translated as CASSLSSGGPYEQYF.

The rearrangement uses TRBV6-6 and TRBJ1-6, with D perhaps TRBD1 (5 bases). The CDR3 is 16 amino acids. CDR1 is MNHNY, CDR2 SVGAGI, per germline (reference sequence). The V end was cut by 6 bases, the J end by 11 bases, with 23 bases between. Here the CDR3 reads CASRPVGDSRTPPLHF. The CDR3 DNA sequence: TGTGCCAGCAGGCCCGTAGGGGACTCCCGAACACCACCCCTCCACTTT.

The J gene is TRBJ1-5, the V gene TRBV30; D not resolved. This CDR3 is 13 amino acids long. Trimming shortened V by 5 bases and J by 6 bases, and 14 bases separated the two germline ends. Germline V gene data show CDR1 as GTSNPN and CDR2 as SVGIG (reference sequence). The CDR3 protein is CAWEERLGQPQHF. CDR3 DNA: TGTGCCTGGGAAGAACGCCTCGGTCAGCCCCAGCATTTT.

The J gene is TRBJ2-7, the V gene TRBV7-2; 8 nucleotides agree with TRBD1. V shed 4 bases, J shed 4 bases, and the junction held 9 bases outside the gene matches. The CDR3 has 15 residues. The germline CDR1 and CDR2 sequences are SGHTA and FQGNSA. This chain's CDR3 is CASSWGQDFWYEQYF. CDR3 in DNA: TGTGCCAGCAGCTGGGGACAGGATTTTTGGTACGAGCAGTACTTC.

V and J are TRBV18 and TRBJ1-1; TRBD1 matches 7 bases. Germline trimming cut 6 bases from V and 1 base from J; bases unmatched to any gene: 2. Looked up from germline, CDR1 is KGHSH and CDR2 is LQKENI. This CDR3 has 13 amino acids. The CDR3 spells CASSGQRNTEAFF. The DNA of the CDR3 is TGTGCCAGCTCGGGACAGCGGAACACTGAAGCTTTCTTT.

CDR3 DNA sequence: TGTGCCAGCAGCTTACAGGGTGTGGTGGATTCACCCCTCCACTTT. This translates into CASSLQGVVDSPLHF. The V and J genes are TRBV7-9 and TRBJ1-6; tentative D call: TRBD1 (5 bases). Germline V CDR1 and CDR2: SEHNR, FQNEAQ (reference sequence). Trimming pared 2 bases from V and 8 bases from J, leaving 13 bases between. The CDR3 runs 15 residues.

This clone appeared once. V and J are TRBV30 and TRBJ2-3, with 7 positions matching TRBD2. This CDR3 comprises 15 residues. Germline V gives CDR1 GTSNPN, CDR2 SVGIG (reference sequence). J was trimmed by 2 bases and V by 1 base; bases with no gene match: 6. This chain's CDR3 is CAWSALAANTDTQYF. CDR3 coding DNA: TGTGCCTGGAGTGCTCTAGCGGCAAACACAGATACGCAGTATTTT.

The gene calls are TRBV28 and TRBJ2-7; 7 bases fit TRBD1. This CDR3 region has 14 residues. CDR1 is MDHEN, CDR2 SYDVKM, per germline. With V trimmed by 8 bases and J by 3 bases, 10 bases remained unmatched. CDR3 region: CASGGTGDDYEQYV. The CDR3 nucleotides read TGTGCCAGCGGGGGAACAGGGGATGACTACGAGCAGTACGTC.

This clone was detected only once. The chain has TRBV11-3 and TRBJ1-1, with D perhaps matching TRBD1 (6 bases). Germline lookup yields CDR1 SGHNT and CDR2 YENEEA. V lost 3 bases and J 3 bases, leaving 8 bases between the germline ends. CDR3 length: 13 residues. CDR3 sequence: CASSFRTDTEAFF. The CDR3, as DNA: TGTGCCAGCAGCTTCCGGACAGACACTGAAGCTTTCTTT.